This TCR beta chain was sequenced for a study of T-cell reconstitution after alpha-beta-depleted transplantation in children. This clonotype was seen at least ten times. The target antigen is unknown. The TCRbeta library incorporated unique molecular identifiers. TCRdb passed the PCR reads through MiXCR, listing each CDR3 protein once. The sample holds 65,000 to 85,000 distinct CDR3 sequences, roughly 11% seen once. Study-wide results and limits: It was newly produced T cells that mostly accounted for T-cell counts and diversity one year after transplant. Alpha-beta T cells about two months after transplant reportedly derived from several hundred expanded graft clones.

This sample comprised PBMCs, obtained before TCRalphabeta/CD19-depleted stem cell transplant. This clonotype was sampled from a boy between 10 and 17 years old with acute myeloid leukemia, due to receive a stem cell transplant.

The CDR3 region has the DNA TGCGCCAGCAGACAAGAAGCAACTAATGAAAAACTGTTTTTT. Protein: CASRQEATNEKLFF. V and J are TRBV5-1 and TRBJ1-4, with D unclear. Germline loops: CDR1 SGHRS, CDR2 YFSETQ. The CDR3 is 14 residues long. Trimming took off 5 bases at V and 0 bases at J, with 8 bases between the two ends.